This entry lists 17 T cell receptor beta chains sequenced from one sample in a study of breast tumors, draining lymph nodes, adjacent tissues. Breast cancer patients provided tissue from their axillary draining lymph nodes. TCRdb redid the calling of the multiplex PCR reads with MiXCR, one entry per CDR3 protein. The data hold around 110,000 distinct CDR3 sequences, with roughly 33% observed a single time. Sequencing input: axillary lymph node tissue. These receptors were collected from a female donor with breast cancer. Some clones in this sample may be carry-over from other donors' samples.

This clonotype has at least ten counts. This rearrangement joins TRBV3-1 to TRBJ2-7; the D gene is possibly TRBD1 (6 bases). CDR3 length: 14 residues. Trimming shortened V by 5 bases and J by 3 bases, and 14 bases separated the two germline ends. Germline V lookup: CDR1 LGHDT, CDR2 YNNKEL (reference sequence). The CDR3 protein is CASSWTVTFYEQYF. The CDR3 nucleotides read TGTGCCAGCAGCTGGACAGTGACCTTCTACGAGCAGTACTTC.

This clonotype has at least ten counts. The J gene is TRBJ2-3, the V gene TRBV5-8; 16 nucleotides line up with TRBD2. The V segment lost 4 bases and the J segment 4 bases; nucleotides outside the gene matches: 3. Germline CDR1 SGHTS, CDR2 YDEGEE. This CDR3 contains 16 residues. As DNA, the CDR3 is TGTGCCAGCAGCCCGGGACTAGCGGGAGGGCCAGATACGCAGTATTTT. Translation: CASSPGLAGGPDTQYF.

In regard to this clonotype: This may stem from a read error, because a much larger clone lies one nucleotide away. The V call is TRBV27, the J call TRBJ1-6; D not resolved. Germline assignment: CDR1 MNHEY and CDR2 SMNVEV (reference sequence). The CDR3 runs to 13 residues. The CDR3 protein is CAGSSRVNSPLHF. The CDR3, as DNA: TGTGCCGGCAGTTCGAGGGTTAATTCACCCCTCCACTTT.

Points on this clonotype: A single base separates this from a much larger clone, so it may be a read error. The chain is built from TRBV20-1 and TRBJ1-2, with D unclear. Germline V gene sequence: CDR1 DFQATT, CDR2 SNEGSKA (reference sequence). The CDR3 spans 15 residues. CDR3 DNA sequence: TGCAGTGCTAGAGATGTGACGGGAACTACCTATGGCCACACCTTC. It encodes CSARDVTGTTYGHTF.

This clonotype was picked up many times. The chain uses TRBV18 and TRBJ2-1, with 9 bases lining up with TRBD2. Germline V gene sequence: CDR1 KGHSH, CDR2 LQKENI. V gave up 4 bases and J gave up 6 bases; unmatched junction bases: 4. CDR3 length equals 14 residues. The CDR3 bases are TGTGCCAGCTCACTTAGCGGGAGCCCCAATGAGCAGTTCTTC. Amino acids: CASSLSGSPNEQFF.

Notes on this clonotype: A read error may explain this, as a much larger clone is one base away. V gene TRBV20-1 combines with J gene TRBJ1-1; maybe TRBD1 (6 bases). Germline-derived CDR1 and CDR2 are DFQATT and SNEGSKA (reference sequence). The CDR3 has 13 residues. Trimming pared 3 bases from V and 10 bases from J, leaving 18 bases between. The CDR3, as DNA: TGCAGTGCTAGCAGGAACAGGGAAGGTGCAGCTTTCTTT. Translation: CSASRNREGAAFF.

The rearrangement links TRBV6-4 to TRBJ2-7; D could derive from TRBD1 or TRBD2 (5 bases each). This CDR3 spans 14 amino acids. Germline V lookup: CDR1 MRHNA, CDR2 SNTAGT. V lost 6 bases, J lost 6 bases, and 18 bases lay in between. The CDR3, as DNA: TGTGCCAGCAGCCTCCGGGACGGGACCGGCGAGCAGTACTTC. Translated: CASSLRDGTGEQYF.

Many counts were recorded for this clonotype. At one end the junction does not follow the germline gene, possibly because of a read error. This chain joins TRBV20-1 and TRBJ2-3; 14 bases align to TRBD2. The CDR3 is made up of 16 amino acids. Germline CDR1 DFQATT, CDR2 SNEGSKA (reference sequence). CDR3 DNA: TGCAGTGTTAGACTAGCGGGAGGGCCACGGGGAGATACGCAGTATTTT. It translates to CSVRLAGGPRGDTQYF.

On this clonotype: One end of the junction varies from germline; a read error may be responsible. The chain joins TRBV20-1 to TRBJ1-3, with 7 bases matching TRBD1. The germline CDR1 and CDR2 sequences are DFQATT and SNEGSKA (reference sequence). This CDR3 region has 14 residues. The CDR3 is CSASITGAGTTIYF. CDR3 bases: TGCAGTGCTAGCATTACAGGGGCTGGAACCACCATATATTTT.

This sequence joins TRBV6-5 and TRBJ2-6, with D perhaps assigned TRBD1 or TRBD2 (6 bases each). In germline, CDR1 is MNHEY, CDR2 SVGAGI. V lost 7 bases to trimming and J lost 1 base, with 14 bases between them. CDR3 length: 16 residues. CDR3 nucleotide sequence: TGTGCCAGCACCCCCCAAGGGGGGTCTGGGGCCAACGTCCTGACTTTC. As protein: CASTPQGGSGANVLTF.

V is TRBV6-1 and J is TRBJ1-1; no clear D. The germline gives CDR1 MNHNS, CDR2 SASEGT. V was clipped by 10 bases and J by 4 bases, with 7 bases between them. This CDR3 contains 10 residues. CDR3 region: CATFATEAFF. In nucleotides, the CDR3 is TGTGCCACCTTCGCCACTGAAGCTTTCTTT.

This clonotype occurred a few times. This sequence joins TRBV9 and TRBJ1-1; unclear D gene. The germline gives CDR1 SGDLS, CDR2 YYNGEE. V gave up 3 bases and J gave up 0 bases, with 12 bases separating them. The CDR3 contains 15 residues. The CDR3 loop is CASSAEVGMNTEAFF. CDR3 nucleotide sequence: TGTGCCAGCAGCGCCGAGGTGGGGATGAACACTGAAGCTTTCTTT.

This clonotype was picked up many times. This sequence joins TRBV12-3 or TRBV12-4 and TRBJ2-7; TRBD2 agrees at 9 bases. The CDR3 covers 14 residues. Trimming removed 6 bases from V and 5 bases from J; junction bases left unmatched: 8. CDR3 bases: TGTGCCAGCAGACCTGGACTAGCGTTCCACGAGCAGTACTTC. It is translated as CASRPGLAFHEQYF.

The rearrangement uses TRBV7-2 and TRBJ2-5; 14 nucleotides line up with TRBD2. The trim removed 1 base at V and 5 bases at J, leaving 3 bases unmatched. The CDR3 length is 16 residues. Germline CDR1 reads SGHTA; CDR2 reads FQGNSA. The CDR3 sequence: CASSLGLAGGLETQYF. CDR3 DNA sequence: TGTGCCAGCAGCTTAGGACTAGCGGGGGGGCTCGAGACCCAGTACTTC.

This clonotype occurred many times. The chain couples TRBV25-1 to TRBJ2-7; TRBD1 matches at 8 bases. Germline V gene sequence: CDR1 MGHDK, CDR2 SYGVNS. Trimming at V came to 7 bases and at J to 7 bases, leaving 15 bases not matched to a gene. The CDR3 is 15 residues long. CDR3: CASTEGARGLGEQYF. CDR3 bases: TGTGCCAGCACCGAAGGGGCCAGGGGGCTTGGAGAGCAGTACTTC.

This clonotype has at least ten counts. The genes are TRBV7-2 and TRBJ2-5, with D perhaps being TRBD1 or TRBD2 (5 bases each). V shed 6 bases and J shed 2 bases, with 13 bases lying between them. The CDR3 spans 14 residues. In germline, CDR1 is SGHTA, CDR2 FQGNSA. The CDR3 protein is CASSSRGVQETQYF. In DNA form, the CDR3 reads TGTGCCAGCAGTTCGCGAGGGGTTCAAGAGACCCAGTACTTC.

This clonotype was observed at least ten times. The J gene is TRBJ1-2, the V gene TRBV6-5, with TRBD1 identical over 10 bases. V was clipped by 2 bases and J by 2 bases; unmatched bases: 2. Germline-derived CDR1 and CDR2 are MNHEY and SVGAGI. This CDR3 comprises 15 residues. The CDR3 sequence: CASSYTDRGNYGYTF. CDR3 sequence (DNA): TGTGCCAGCAGTTACACGGACAGGGGGAACTATGGCTACACCTTC.